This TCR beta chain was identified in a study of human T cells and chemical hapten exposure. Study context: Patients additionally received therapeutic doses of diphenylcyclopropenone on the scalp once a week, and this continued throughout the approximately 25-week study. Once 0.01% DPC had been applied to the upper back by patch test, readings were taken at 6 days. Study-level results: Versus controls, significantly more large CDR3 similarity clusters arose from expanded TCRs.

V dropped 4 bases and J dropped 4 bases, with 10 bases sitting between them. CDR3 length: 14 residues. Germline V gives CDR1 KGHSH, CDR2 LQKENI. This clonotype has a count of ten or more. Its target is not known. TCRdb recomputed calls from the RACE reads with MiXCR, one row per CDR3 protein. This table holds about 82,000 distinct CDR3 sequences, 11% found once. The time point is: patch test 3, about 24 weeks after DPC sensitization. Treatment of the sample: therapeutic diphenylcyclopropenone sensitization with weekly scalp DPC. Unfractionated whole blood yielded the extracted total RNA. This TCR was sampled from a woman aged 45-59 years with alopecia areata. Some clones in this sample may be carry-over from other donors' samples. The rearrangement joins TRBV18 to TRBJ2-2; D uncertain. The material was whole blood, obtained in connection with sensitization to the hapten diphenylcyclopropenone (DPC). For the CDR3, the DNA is TGTGCCAGCTCACTCTCGCGGATCACCGGGGAGCTGTTTTTT. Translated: CASSLSRITGELFF.